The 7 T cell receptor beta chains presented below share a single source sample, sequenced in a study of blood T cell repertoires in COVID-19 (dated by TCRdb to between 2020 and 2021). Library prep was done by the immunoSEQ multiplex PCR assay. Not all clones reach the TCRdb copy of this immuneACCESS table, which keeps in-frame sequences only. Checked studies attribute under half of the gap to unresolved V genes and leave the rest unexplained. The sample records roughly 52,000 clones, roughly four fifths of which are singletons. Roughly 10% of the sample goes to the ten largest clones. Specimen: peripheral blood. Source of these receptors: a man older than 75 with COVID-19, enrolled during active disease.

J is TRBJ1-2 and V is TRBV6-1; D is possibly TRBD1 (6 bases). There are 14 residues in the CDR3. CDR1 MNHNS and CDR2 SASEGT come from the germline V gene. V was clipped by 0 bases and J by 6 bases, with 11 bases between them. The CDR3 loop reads CASSEAPGVDGYTF. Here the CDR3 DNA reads TGTGCCAGCAGTGAAGCGCCAGGGGTGGATGGCTACACCTTC.

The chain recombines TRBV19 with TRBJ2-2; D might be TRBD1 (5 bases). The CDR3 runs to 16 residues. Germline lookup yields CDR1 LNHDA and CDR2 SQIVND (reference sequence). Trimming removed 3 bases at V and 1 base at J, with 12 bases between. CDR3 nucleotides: TGTGCCAGTAGTATTAGGGCAGGACAGAACACCGGGGAGCTGTTTTTT. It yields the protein CASSIRAGQNTGELFF.

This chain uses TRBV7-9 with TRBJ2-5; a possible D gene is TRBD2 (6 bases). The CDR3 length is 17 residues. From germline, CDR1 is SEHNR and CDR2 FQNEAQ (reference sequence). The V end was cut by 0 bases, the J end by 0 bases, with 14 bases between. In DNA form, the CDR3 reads TGTGCCAGCAGCTTAGCGGGGGGTGCGGGGAACCAAGAGACCCAGTACTTC. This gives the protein CASSLAGGAGNQETQYF.

In DNA, the CDR3 is TGCGCCAGCAGTACAGGGTTCGGCTACACCTTC. Amino acid sequence: CASSTGFGYTF. The V call is TRBV5-1, the J call TRBJ1-2, with a tentative D call TRBD1 (6 bases). The V gene lost 5 bases and the J gene lost 8 bases, with 10 bases spanning the gap. The germline V gene has CDR1 SGHRS and CDR2 YFSETQ. The CDR3 loop spans 11 amino acids. Supplemented by reference TRBV5-1 and TRBJ1-2, the full variable domain reads KAGVTQTPRYLIKTRGQQVTLSCSPISGHRSVSWYQQTPGQGLQFLFEYFSETQRNKGNFPGRFSGRQFSNSRSEMNVSTLELGDSALYLCASSTGFGYTFGSGTRLTVV.

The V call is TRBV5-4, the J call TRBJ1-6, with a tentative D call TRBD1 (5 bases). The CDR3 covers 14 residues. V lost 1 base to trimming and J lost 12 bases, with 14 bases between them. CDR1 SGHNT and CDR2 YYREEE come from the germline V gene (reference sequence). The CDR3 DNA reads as TGTGCCAGCAGCTTGAGGGAGGGGAGGGTACCCCTCCACTTT. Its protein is CASSLREGRVPLHF.

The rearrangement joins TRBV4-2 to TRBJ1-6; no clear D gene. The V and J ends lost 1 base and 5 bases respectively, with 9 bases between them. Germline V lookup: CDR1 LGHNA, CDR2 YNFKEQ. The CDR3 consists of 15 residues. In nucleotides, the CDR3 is TGTGCCAGCAGCCAAGTTGGCGGCGATAATTCACCCCTCCACTTT. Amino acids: CASSQVGGDNSPLHF.

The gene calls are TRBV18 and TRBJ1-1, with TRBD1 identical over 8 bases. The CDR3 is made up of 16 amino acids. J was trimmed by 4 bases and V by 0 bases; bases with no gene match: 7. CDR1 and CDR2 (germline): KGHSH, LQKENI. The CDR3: CASSPPGQGASTEAFF. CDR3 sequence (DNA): TGTGCCAGCTCACCACCGGGGCAGGGGGCGAGCACTGAAGCTTTCTTT.